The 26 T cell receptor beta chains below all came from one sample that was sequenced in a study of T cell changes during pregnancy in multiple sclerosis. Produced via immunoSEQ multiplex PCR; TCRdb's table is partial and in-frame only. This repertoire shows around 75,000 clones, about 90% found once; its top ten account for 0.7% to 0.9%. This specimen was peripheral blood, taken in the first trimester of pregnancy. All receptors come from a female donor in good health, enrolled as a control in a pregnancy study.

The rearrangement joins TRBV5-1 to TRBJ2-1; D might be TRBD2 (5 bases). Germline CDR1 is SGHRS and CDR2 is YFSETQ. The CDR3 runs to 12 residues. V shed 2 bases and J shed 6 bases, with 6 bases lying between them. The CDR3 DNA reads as TGCGCCAGCAGCTTTACTAGCAATGAGCAGTTCTTC. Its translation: CASSFTSNEQFF.

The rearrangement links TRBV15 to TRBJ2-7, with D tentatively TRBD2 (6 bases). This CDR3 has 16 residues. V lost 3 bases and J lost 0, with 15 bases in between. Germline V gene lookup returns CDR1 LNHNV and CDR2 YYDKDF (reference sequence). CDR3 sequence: CATSSDPSVPSYEQYF. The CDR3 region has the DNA TGTGCCACCAGCAGTGACCCTAGCGTTCCCTCCTACGAGCAGTACTTC.

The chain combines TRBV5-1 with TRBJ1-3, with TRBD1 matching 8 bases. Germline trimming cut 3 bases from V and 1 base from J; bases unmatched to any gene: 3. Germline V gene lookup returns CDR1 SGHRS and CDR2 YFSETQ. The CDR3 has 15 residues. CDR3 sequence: CASSSDRGSGNTIYF. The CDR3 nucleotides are TGCGCCAGCAGCTCCGACAGGGGTTCTGGAAACACCATATATTTT.

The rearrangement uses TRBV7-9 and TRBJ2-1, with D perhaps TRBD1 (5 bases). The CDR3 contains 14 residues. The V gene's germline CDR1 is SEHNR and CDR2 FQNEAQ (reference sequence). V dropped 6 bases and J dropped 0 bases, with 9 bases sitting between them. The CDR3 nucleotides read TGTGCCAGCAGTCCAGGGCGCTCCTACAATGAGCAGTTCTTC. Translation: CASSPGRSYNEQFF.

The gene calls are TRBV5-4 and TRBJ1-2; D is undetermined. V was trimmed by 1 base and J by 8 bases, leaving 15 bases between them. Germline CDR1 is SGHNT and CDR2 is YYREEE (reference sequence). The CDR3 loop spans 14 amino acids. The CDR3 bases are TGTGCCAGCAGCTTGCTCCGCGTAAGCCGGGGCTACACCTTC. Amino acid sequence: CASSLLRVSRGYTF.

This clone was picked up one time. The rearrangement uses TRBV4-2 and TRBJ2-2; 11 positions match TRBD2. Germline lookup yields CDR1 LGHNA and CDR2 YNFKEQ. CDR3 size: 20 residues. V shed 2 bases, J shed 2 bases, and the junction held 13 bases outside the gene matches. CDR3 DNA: TGTGCCAGCAGCCAATTGGCACAACTAGCGGGGGAGACAAACACCGGGGAGCTGTTTTTT. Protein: CASSQLAQLAGETNTGELFF.

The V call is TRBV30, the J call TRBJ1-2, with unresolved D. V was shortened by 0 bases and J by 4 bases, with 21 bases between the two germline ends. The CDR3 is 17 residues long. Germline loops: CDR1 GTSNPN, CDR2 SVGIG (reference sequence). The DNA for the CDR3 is TGTGCCTGGAGTGTAGGTACGGTGTCCTTCGGGTTCTATGGCTACACCTTC. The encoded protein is CAWSVGTVSFGFYGYTF.

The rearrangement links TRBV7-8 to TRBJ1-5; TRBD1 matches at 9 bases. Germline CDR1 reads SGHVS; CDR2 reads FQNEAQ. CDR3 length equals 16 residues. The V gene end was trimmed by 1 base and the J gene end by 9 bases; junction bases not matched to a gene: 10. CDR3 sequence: CASSLVGGQGVRPQHF. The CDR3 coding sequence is TGTGCCAGCAGCTTAGTTGGGGGACAGGGTGTCCGGCCCCAGCATTTT.

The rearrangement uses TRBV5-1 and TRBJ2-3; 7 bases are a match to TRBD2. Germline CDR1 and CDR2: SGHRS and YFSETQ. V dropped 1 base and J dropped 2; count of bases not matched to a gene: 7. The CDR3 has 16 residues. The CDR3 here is CASSLLFGGTTDTQYF. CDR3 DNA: TGCGCCAGCAGCTTGTTGTTCGGGGGGACCACAGATACGCAGTATTTT.

The CDR3 sequence is CASSPGQTSSPLHF. Here the CDR3 DNA reads TGTGCCAGCAGTCCGGGACAGACGAGTTCACCCCTCCACTTT. The gene calls are TRBV6-1 and TRBJ1-6, with 7 nucleotides matching TRBD1. The CDR3 has 14 residues. CDR1 is MNHNS and CDR2 is SASEGT in the germline V gene. Trimming cost V 5 bases and J 9 bases; bases outside gene matches: 7.

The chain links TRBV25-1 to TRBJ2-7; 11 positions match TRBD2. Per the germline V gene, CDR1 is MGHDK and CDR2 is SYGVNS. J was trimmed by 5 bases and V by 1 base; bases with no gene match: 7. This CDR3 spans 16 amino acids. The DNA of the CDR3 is TGTGCCAGCAGTGAATCCGTAGCGGGAGGGTACCACGAGCAGTACTTC. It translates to CASSESVAGGYHEQYF.

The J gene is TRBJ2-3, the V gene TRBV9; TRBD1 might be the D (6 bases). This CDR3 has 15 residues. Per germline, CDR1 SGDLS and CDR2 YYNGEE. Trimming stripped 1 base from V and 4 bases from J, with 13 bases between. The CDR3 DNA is TGTGCCAGCAGCGTAAGGCGTACAGGGTCAGATACGCAGTATTTT. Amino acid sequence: CASSVRRTGSDTQYF.

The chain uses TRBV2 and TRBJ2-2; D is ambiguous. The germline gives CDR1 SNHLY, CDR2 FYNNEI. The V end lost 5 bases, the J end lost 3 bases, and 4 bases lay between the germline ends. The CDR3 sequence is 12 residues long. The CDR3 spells CASSSDTGELFF. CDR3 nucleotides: TGTGCCAGCAGTTCGGACACCGGGGAGCTGTTTTTT. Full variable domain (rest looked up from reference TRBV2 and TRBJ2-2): EPEVTQTPSHQVTQMGQEVILRCVPISNHLYFYWYRQILGQKVEFLVSFYNNEISEKSEIFDDQFSVERPDGSNFTLKIRSTKLEDSAMYFCASSSDTGELFFGEGSRLTVL.

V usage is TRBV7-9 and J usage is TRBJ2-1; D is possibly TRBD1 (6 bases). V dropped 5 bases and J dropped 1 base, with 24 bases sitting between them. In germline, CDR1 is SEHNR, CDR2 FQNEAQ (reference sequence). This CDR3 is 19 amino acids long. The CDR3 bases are TGTGCCAGCAGCCCCAACGTGAGGGGGTCCTCCATATCCTACAATGAGCAGTTCTTC. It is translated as CASSPNVRGSSISYNEQFF.

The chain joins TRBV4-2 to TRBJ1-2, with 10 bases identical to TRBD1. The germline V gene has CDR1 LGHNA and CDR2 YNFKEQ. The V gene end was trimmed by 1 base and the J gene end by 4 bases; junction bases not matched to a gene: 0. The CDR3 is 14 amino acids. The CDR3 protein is CASSQGQGAYGYTF. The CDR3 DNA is TGTGCCAGCAGCCAAGGACAGGGGGCCTATGGCTACACCTTC.

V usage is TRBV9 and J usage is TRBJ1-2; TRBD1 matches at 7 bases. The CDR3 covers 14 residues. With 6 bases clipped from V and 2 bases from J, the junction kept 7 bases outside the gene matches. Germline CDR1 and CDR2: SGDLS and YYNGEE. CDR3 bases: TGTGCCAGCATGGGGACAGCGCCAAACTATGGCTACACCTTC. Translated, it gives CASMGTAPNYGYTF.

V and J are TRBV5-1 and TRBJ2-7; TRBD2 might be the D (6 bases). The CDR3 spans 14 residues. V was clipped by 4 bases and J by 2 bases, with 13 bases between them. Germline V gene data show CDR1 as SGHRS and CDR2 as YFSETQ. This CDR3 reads CASSLREQPYEQYF. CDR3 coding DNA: TGCGCCAGCAGCCTGCGGGAACAACCCTACGAGCAGTACTTC.

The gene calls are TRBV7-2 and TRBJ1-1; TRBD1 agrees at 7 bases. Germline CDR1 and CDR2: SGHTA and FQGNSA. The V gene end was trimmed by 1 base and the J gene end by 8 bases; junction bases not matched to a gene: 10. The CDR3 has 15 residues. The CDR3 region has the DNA TGTGCCAGCAGCTTAGAGGCCTTGACAGGGACCGAAGCTTTCTTT. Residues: CASSLEALTGTEAFF.

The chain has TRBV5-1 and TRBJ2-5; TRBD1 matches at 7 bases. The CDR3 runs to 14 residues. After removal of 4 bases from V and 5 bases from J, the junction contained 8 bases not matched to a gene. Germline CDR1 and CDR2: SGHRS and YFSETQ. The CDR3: CASSAKRGLETQYF. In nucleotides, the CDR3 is TGCGCCAGCAGCGCGAAAAGGGGGCTGGAGACCCAGTACTTC.

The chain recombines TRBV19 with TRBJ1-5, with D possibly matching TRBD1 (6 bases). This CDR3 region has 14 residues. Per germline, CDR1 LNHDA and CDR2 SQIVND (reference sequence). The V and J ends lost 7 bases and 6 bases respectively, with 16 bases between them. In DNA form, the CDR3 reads TGTGCCAGTATAGGGGGGGTTTTGGGTCAGCCCCAGCATTTT. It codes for CASIGGVLGQPQHF.

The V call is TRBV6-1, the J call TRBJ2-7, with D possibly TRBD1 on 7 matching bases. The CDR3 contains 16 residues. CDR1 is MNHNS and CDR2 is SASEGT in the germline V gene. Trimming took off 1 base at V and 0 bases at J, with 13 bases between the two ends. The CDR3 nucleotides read TGTGCCAGCAGTGAAGGGAGGGGGCCTAGCTCCTACGAGCAGTACTTC. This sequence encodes CASSEGRGPSSYEQYF.

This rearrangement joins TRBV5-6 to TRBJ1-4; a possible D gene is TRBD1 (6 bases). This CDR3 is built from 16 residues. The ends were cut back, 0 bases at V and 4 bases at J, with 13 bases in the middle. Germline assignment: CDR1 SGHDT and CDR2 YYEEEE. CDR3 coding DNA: TGTGCCAGCAGCTTGGCCGGCGGGGGCCTTAATGAAAAACTGTTTTTT. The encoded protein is CASSLAGGGLNEKLFF.

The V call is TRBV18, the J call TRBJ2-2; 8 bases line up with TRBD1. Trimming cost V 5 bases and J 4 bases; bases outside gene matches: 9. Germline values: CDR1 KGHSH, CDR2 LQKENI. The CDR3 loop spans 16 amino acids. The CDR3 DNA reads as TGTGCCAGCTCAACCGGGACAGGTAGTGGCACCGGGGAGCTGTTTTTT. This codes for CASSTGTGSGTGELFF.

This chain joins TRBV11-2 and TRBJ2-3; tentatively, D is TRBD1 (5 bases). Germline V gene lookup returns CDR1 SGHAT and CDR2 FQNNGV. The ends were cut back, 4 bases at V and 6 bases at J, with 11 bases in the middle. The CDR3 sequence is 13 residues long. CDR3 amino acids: CASSSQGADTQYF. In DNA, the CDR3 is TGTGCCAGCAGCTCCCAGGGCGCGGATACGCAGTATTTT.

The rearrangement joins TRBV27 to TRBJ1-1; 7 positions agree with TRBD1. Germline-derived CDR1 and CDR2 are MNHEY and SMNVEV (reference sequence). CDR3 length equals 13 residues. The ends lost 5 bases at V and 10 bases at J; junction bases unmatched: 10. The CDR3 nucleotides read TGTGCCAGCAGTACCCTCGGACAGGTTGGAGCTTTCTTT. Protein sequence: CASSTLGQVGAFF.

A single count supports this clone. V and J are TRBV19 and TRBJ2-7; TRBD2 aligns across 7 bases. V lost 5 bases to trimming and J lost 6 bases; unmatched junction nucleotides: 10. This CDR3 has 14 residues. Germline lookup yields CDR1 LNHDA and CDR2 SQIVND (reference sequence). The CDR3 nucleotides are TGTGCCAGTAGTCTCGCGGGAGAGGTCAGCGAGCAGTACTTC. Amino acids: CASSLAGEVSEQYF.